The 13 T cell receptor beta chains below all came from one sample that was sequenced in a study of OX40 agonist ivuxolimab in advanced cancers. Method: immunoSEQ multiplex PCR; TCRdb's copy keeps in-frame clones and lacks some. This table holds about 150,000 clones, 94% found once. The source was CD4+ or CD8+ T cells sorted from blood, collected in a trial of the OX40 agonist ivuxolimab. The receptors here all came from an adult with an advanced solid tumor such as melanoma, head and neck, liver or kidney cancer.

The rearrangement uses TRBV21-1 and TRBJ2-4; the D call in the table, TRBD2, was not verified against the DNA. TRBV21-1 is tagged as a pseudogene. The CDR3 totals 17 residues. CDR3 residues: CASSKSRLALAKNIQYF. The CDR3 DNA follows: TGTGCCAGCAGCAAATCCCGACTAGCCCTAGCCAAAAACATTCAGTACTTC.

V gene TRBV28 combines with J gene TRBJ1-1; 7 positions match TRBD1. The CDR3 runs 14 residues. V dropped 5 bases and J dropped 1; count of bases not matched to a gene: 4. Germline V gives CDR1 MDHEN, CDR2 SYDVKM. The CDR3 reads CASSPHRGNTEAFF. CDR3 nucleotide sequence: TGTGCCAGCAGTCCCCACAGGGGGAACACTGAAGCTTTCTTT.

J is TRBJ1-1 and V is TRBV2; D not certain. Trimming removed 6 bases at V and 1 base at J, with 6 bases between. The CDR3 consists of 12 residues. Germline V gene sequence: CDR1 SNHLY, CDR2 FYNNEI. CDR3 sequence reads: CASRGSNTEAFF. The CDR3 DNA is TGTGCCAGCAGGGGCTCGAACACTGAAGCTTTCTTT. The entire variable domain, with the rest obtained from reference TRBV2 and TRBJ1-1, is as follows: EPEVTQTPSHQVTQMGQEVILRCVPISNHLYFYWYRQILGQKVEFLVSFYNNEISEKSEIFDDQFSVERPDGSNFTLKIRSTKLEDSAMYFCASRGSNTEAFFGQGTRLTVV.

CDR3 in amino acids: CASSRGLADSYEQYF. The CDR3 DNA sequence: TGTGCCAGCAGCCGTGGACTAGCGGACTCCTACGAGCAGTACTTC. The V gene is TRBV14, the J gene TRBJ2-7; 10 positions agree with TRBD2. The J segment lost 0 bases and the V segment lost 4 bases, leaving 3 bases of the junction unmatched. CDR3 length: 15 amino acids. Germline V gene sequence: CDR1 SGHDN, CDR2 FVKESK.

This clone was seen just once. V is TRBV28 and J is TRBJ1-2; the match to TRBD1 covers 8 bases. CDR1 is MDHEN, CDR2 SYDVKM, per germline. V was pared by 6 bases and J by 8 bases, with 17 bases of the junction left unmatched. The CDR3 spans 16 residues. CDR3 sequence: CASRPIIQTGVVGYTF. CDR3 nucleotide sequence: TGTGCCAGCAGACCGATCATTCAGACAGGGGTCGTAGGCTACACCTTC.

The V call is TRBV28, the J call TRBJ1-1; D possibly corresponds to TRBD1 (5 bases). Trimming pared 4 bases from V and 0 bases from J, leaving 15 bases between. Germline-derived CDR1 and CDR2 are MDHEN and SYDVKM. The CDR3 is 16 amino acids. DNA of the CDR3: TGTGCCAGCAGTTCCTCCCCCGGGACCATGAACACTGAAGCTTTCTTT. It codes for CASSSSPGTMNTEAFF.

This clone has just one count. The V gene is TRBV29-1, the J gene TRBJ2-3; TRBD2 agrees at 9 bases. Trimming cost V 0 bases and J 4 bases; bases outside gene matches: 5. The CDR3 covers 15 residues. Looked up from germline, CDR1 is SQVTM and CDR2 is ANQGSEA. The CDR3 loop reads CSVEEATSGSDTQYF. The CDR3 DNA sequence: TGCAGCGTTGAAGAGGCAACTAGCGGGTCAGATACGCAGTATTTT.

The CDR3 sequence is CASSLRQGAGYGYTF. In DNA form, the CDR3 reads TGTGCCAGCAGTTTACGGCAGGGGGCTGGCTATGGCTACACCTTC. This chain uses TRBV28 with TRBJ1-2; 8 nucleotides align to TRBD1. CDR3 length: 15 amino acids. With V trimmed by 2 bases and J by 4 bases, 6 bases remained unmatched. Germline V lookup: CDR1 MDHEN, CDR2 SYDVKM.

This CDR3 is CASSLDSGTDTQYF. For the CDR3, the DNA is TGTGCCAGCTCACTGGACAGCGGCACAGATACGCAGTATTTT. The genes are TRBV18 and TRBJ2-3; D possibly corresponds to TRBD1 (6 bases). Trimming took 4 bases from V and 1 from J, leaving 9 bases between them. The germline gives CDR1 KGHSH, CDR2 LQKENI. The CDR3 runs 14 residues.

In DNA form, the CDR3 reads TGTGCCAGCGGGACTAGCGGGAAACAAGAGACCCAGTACTTC. Translating gives CASGTSGKQETQYF. The J gene is TRBJ2-5, the V gene TRBV5-4; 13 nucleotides match TRBD2. There are 14 residues in the CDR3. Unmatched junction bases numbered 2, after V lost 7 bases and J lost 2 bases. Germline V lookup: CDR1 SGHNT, CDR2 YYREEE (reference sequence). The full variable domain, in which reference TRBV5-4 and TRBJ2-5 provide the parts outside the CDR3, is ETGVTQSPTHLIKTRGQQVTLRCSSQSGHNTVSWYQQALGQGPQFIFQYYREEENGRGNFPPRFSGLQFPNYSSELNVNALELDDSALYLCASGTSGKQETQYFGPGTRLLVL.

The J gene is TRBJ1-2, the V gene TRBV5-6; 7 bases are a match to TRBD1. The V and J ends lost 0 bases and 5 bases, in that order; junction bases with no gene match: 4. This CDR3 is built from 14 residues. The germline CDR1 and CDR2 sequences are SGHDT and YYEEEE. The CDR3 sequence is CASSLGQGGYGYTF. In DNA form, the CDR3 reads TGTGCCAGCAGCTTGGGACAGGGAGGGTATGGCTACACCTTC. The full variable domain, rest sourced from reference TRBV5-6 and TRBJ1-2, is DAGVTQSPTHLIKTRGQQVTLRCSPKSGHDTVSWYQQALGQGPQFIFQYYEEEERQRGNFPDRFSGHQFPNYSSELNVNALLLGDSALYLCASSLGQGGYGYTFGSGTRLTVV.

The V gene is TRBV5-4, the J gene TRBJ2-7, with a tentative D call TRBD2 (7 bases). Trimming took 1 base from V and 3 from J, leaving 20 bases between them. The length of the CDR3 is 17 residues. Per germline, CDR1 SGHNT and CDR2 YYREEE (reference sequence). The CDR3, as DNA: TGTGCCAGCAGCTTGAGCCCTCAAGGAGGGGGGGACTACGAGCAGTACTTC. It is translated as CASSLSPQGGGDYEQYF. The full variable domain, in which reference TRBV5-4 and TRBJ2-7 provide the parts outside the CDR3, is ETGVTQSPTHLIKTRGQQVTLRCSSQSGHNTVSWYQQALGQGPQFIFQYYREEENGRGNFPPRFSGLQFPNYSSELNVNALELDDSALYLCASSLSPQGGGDYEQYFGPGTRLTVT.

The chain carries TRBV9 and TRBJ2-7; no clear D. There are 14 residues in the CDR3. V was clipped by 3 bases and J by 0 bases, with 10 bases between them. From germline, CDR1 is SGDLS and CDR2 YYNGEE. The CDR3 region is CASSAGSISYEQYF. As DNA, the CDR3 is TGTGCCAGCAGCGCAGGCTCCATCTCCTACGAGCAGTACTTC.